This T cell receptor (beta chain) was documented in a study of shared clonotypes between healthy human individuals. Only in-frame clones appear in the TCRdb table, and some are missing; sequencing was by immunoSEQ multiplex PCR. The table includes around 2.3 million clones, 95% detected once. Overall study results and limits: It was anticipated that sequencing depth would influence how many clonotypes donors shared.

This CDR3 has 21 amino acids. Comments on this clone: Its matching antigen is unknown.

This receptor was obtained from a man between 18 and 29 years old in good health. The rearrangement links TRBV1 to TRBJ1-3. TRBV1 is an annotated pseudogene. Source material: naive CD4+ T cells sorted from blood. Subset described: CD45RA+ positively selected. The chain's CDR3 is CTSSPGLKDFGEGPSGNTIYF. The CDR3 DNA sequence: TGCACCAGCAGTCCTGGGCTAAAGGACTTCGGAGAAGGACCTTCTGGAAACACCATATATTTT.